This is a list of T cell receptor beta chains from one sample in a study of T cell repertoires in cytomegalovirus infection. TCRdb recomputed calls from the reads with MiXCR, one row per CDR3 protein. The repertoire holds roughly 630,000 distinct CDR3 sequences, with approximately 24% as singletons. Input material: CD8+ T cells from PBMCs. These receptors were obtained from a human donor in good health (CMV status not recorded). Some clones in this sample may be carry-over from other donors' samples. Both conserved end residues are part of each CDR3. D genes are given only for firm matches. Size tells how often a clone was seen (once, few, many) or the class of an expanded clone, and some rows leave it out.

CASSYLGTRTDTQYF TGTGCCAGCAGTTACCTCGGGACACGCACAGATACGCAGTATTTT TRBJ2-3 TRBV28 - many
CASSPPAGGTGTVQFF TGTGCCAGCAGCCCACCAGCGGGAGGAACTGGGACCGTGCAGTTCTTC TRBJ2-1 TRBV7-9 TRBD2 few
CASSPRQSNTGELFF TGTGCCAGCAGTCCCCGCCAGAGTAACACCGGGGAGCTGTTTTTT TRBJ2-2 TRBV28 - many
CASSFRRVGEITDTQYF TGTGCCAGCAGCTTCAGACGAGTGGGGGAGATCACAGATACGCAGTATTTT TRBJ2-3 TRBV7-8 - many
CASSASSGQNYGYTF TGTGCCAGCAGCGCTTCATCGGGACAAAACTATGGCTACACCTTC TRBJ1-2 TRBV9 - -
CASSYGQGADYTF TGTGCCAGCAGCTACGGACAGGGGGCTGACTACACCTTC TRBJ1-2 TRBV2 TRBD1 once
CASSPNGGPSTDTQYF TGTGCCAGCAGCCCAAATGGGGGACCTAGCACAGATACGCAGTATTTT TRBJ2-3 TRBV5-4 - -
CASSSLHTGTFTEAFF TGTGCCAGCAGTTCTCTCCATACCGGGACGTTCACTGAAGCTTTCTTT TRBJ1-1 TRBV28 - many
CASSPRAGGMDEQYF TGTGCCAGCTCACCACGGGCAGGGGGGATGGACGAGCAGTACTTC TRBJ2-7 TRBV18 - -
CASSLRTGLNSNQPQHF TGTGCCAGCAGTTTGCGGACAGGATTAAATAGCAATCAGCCCCAGCATTTT TRBJ1-5 TRBV12-3/TRBV12-4 TRBD1 few
CASSLGVVTGELFF TGTGCCAGCAGCTTAGGGGTGGTCACCGGGGAGCTGTTTTTT TRBJ2-2 TRBV7-8 - few
CASSHVGRGEEAFF TGCGCCAGCAGCCACGTGGGACGAGGTGAAGAAGCTTTCTTT TRBJ1-1 TRBV4-1 - many
CASSLFTTRLGSGTDTQYF TGTGCCAGCAGTTTATTCACCACACGACTAGGGTCAGGGACAGATACGCAGTATTTT TRBJ2-3 TRBV28 - few
CASSAYQGSQPQHF TGTGCCAGCAGTGCATATCAGGGGAGTCAGCCCCAGCATTTT TRBJ1-5 TRBV6-5 - -
CASSLRTGYDGELFF TGTGCCAGCAGTTTGAGGACAGGGTACGACGGGGAGCTGTTTTTT TRBJ2-2 TRBV28 TRBD1 few
CAILPQGFPEAFF TGTGCCATACTCCCTCAGGGATTTCCTGAAGCTTTCTTT TRBJ1-1 TRBV7-9 - few
CASSKAGLTDTQYF TGTGCCAGCAGCAAAGCGGGGTTGACAGATACGCAGTATTTT TRBJ2-3 TRBV6-2/TRBV6-3 TRBD2 few
CASSPDRASGGYTF TGTGCCAGCAGCCCAGACAGGGCTTCGGGTGGCTACACCTTC TRBJ1-2 TRBV7-8 TRBD1 many
CASSFGGGANEQYF TGTGCCAGCAGCTTTGGCGGGGGGGCAAACGAGCAGTACTTC TRBJ2-7 TRBV7-6 TRBD2 few
CANSSSYNEQFF TGTGCCAACAGTAGCTCCTACAATGAGCAGTTCTTC TRBJ2-1 TRBV6-5 - few
CASSIELAGGLYNEQFF TGTGCCAGTAGTATCGAACTAGCGGGGGGCCTTTACAATGAGCAGTTCTTC TRBJ2-1 TRBV19 TRBD2 few
CASSPDIPNYGYTF TGTGCCAGCAGCCCCGACATCCCTAACTATGGCTACACCTTC TRBJ1-2 TRBV14 - few
CASSGRDGNYGYTF TGCGCCAGCAGTGGCAGGGACGGTAACTATGGCTACACCTTC TRBJ1-2 TRBV5-1 - few
CASSLVHSGRTDTQYF TGTGCCAGCAGCTTAGTACATTCGGGACGCACAGATACGCAGTATTTT TRBJ2-3 TRBV7-2 - many
CASSYRGDHGYTF TGTGCCAGCAGTTACCGGGGTGACCATGGCTACACCTTC TRBJ1-2 TRBV6-5 - -
CSATSGGSYNEQFF TGCAGTGCTACTAGCGGGGGATCCTACAATGAGCAGTTCTTC TRBJ2-1 TRBV20-1 TRBD2 -
CASSLASWDDEAFF TGTGCCAGCAGTTTAGCCAGTTGGGACGATGAAGCTTTCTTT TRBJ1-1 TRBV28 - -
CASILGQGELFF TGTGCCAGCATACTGGGTCAGGGGGAGCTGTTTTTT TRBJ2-2 TRBV2 - few
CASTHGPPLKDEQFF TGTGCCAGCACCCATGGGCCTCCCCTGAAGGATGAGCAGTTCTTC TRBJ2-1 TRBV6-1 - few
CSVASGPPGDYGYTF TGCAGCGTCGCTTCCGGGCCGCCGGGGGACTATGGCTACACCTTC TRBJ1-2 TRBV29-1 - few
CASSPDRPSSYNEQFF TGTGCCAGCAGTCCGGACAGACCAAGCTCCTACAATGAGCAGTTCTTC TRBJ2-1 TRBV6-5 - few
CASSQEQDRVWNTEAFF TGTGCCAGCAGCCAAGAGCAGGACAGGGTTTGGAACACTGAAGCTTTCTTT TRBJ1-1 TRBV14 TRBD1 few
CSGSPGHSLYNEQFF TGCAGCGGATCTCCGGGACACAGCCTTTACAATGAGCAGTTCTTC TRBJ2-1 TRBV29-1 - -
CASSADRTLNYEQYF TGTGCCAGCAGCGCCGACAGGACTTTGAACTACGAGCAGTACTTC TRBJ2-7 TRBV5-4 - -
CASSASPDTQYF TGTGCCAGCAGTGCCTCCCCAGATACGCAGTATTTT TRBJ2-3 TRBV27 - -
CASSYESGGPWETQYF TGTGCCAGCAGTTACGAGAGCGGGGGCCCGTGGGAGACCCAGTACTTC TRBJ2-5 TRBV6-2/TRBV6-3 TRBD2 few
CASSDQGRYNSPLHF TGTGCCAGCAGCGACCAGGGTCGGTATAATTCACCCCTCCACTTT TRBJ1-6 TRBV7-8 - few
CSVEDGDRGHKTQYF TGCAGCGTTGAAGATGGGGACAGGGGGCATAAGACCCAGTACTTC TRBJ2-5 TRBV29-1 TRBD1 few
CASSFADGDSNTGELFF TGTGCCAGCAGTTTCGCAGACGGCGACTCGAACACCGGGGAGCTGTTTTTT TRBJ2-2 TRBV12-3/TRBV12-4 - -
CASSATGTDSLYNEQFF TGTGCCAGCAGCGCCACCGGGACGGATAGTCTCTACAATGAGCAGTTCTTC TRBJ2-1 TRBV13 - few
CASSQETLAGSQETQYF TGTGCCAGCAGCCAAGAAACTCTAGCGGGGAGCCAAGAGACCCAGTACTTC TRBJ2-5 TRBV14 TRBD2 -
CASSYSSGVDEQFF TGTGCCAGCAGTTACTCCTCAGGGGTAGATGAGCAGTTCTTC TRBJ2-1 TRBV6-6 - few
CSAKGSDRWPRDEQFF TGCAGTGCGAAGGGGAGTGATAGGTGGCCCAGGGATGAGCAGTTCTTC TRBJ2-1 TRBV20-1 - -
CASSLPGQGLYEQYF TGTGCCAGCAGCTTACCGGGACAGGGGCTTTACGAGCAGTACTTC TRBJ2-7 TRBV7-2 TRBD1 many
CSARPLDNTEAFF TGCAGTGCTAGACCCCTGGATAACACTGAAGCTTTCTTT TRBJ1-1 TRBV20-1 - -
CASSLTPRAGGYTF TGTGCCAGCAGTTTGACGCCCCGGGCGGGAGGCTACACCTTC TRBJ1-2 TRBV12-3/TRBV12-4 - many
CASSLRDDQPQHF TGTGCCAGCAGCTTAAGGGACGATCAGCCCCAGCATTTT TRBJ1-5 TRBV7-9 - many
CAISETTGSRTSTDTQYF TGTGCCATCAGTGAGACAACCGGCTCCAGGACGAGCACAGATACGCAGTATTTT TRBJ2-3 TRBV10-3 - -